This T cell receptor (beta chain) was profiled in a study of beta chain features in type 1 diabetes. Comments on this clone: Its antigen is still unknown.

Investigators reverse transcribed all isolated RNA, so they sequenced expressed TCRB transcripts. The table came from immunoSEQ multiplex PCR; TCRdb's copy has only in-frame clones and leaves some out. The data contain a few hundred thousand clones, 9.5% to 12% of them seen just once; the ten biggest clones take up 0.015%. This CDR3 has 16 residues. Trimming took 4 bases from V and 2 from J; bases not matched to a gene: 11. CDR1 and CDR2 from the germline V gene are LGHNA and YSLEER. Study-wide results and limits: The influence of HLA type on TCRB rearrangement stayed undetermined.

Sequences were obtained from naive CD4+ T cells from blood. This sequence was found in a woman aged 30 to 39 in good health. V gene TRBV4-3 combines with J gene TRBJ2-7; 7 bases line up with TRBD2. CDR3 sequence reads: CASSRLLAAGAYEQYF. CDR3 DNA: TGCGCCAGCAGCCGCCTACTAGCCGCGGGGGCCTACGAGCAGTACTTC.